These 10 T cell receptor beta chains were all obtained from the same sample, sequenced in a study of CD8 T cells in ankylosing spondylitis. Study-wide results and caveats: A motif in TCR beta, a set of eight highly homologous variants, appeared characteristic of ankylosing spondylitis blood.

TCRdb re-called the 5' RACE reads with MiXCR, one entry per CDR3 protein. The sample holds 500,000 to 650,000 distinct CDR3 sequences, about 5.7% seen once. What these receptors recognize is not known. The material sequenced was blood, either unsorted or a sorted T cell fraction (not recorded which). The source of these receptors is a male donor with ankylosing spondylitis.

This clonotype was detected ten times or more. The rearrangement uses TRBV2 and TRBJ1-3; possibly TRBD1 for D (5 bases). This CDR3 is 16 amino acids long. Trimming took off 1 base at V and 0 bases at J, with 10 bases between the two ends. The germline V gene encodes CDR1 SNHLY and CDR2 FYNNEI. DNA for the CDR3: TGTGCCAGCAGTGAAGGTCGGGGGGACTCTGGAAACACCATATATTTT. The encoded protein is CASSEGRGDSGNTIYF.

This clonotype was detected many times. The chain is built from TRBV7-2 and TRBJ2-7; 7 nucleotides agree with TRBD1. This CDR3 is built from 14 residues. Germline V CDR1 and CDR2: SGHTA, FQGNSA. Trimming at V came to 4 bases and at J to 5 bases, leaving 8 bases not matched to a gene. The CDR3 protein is CASSSQGNSNEQYF. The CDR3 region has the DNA TGTGCCAGCAGCTCACAGGGGAATTCAAACGAGCAGTACTTC.

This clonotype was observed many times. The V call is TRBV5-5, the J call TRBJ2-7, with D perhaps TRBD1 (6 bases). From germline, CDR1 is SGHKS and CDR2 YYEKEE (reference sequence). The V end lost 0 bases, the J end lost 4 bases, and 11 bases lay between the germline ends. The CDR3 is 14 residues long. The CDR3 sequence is CASSLVGRGYEQYF. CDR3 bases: TGTGCCAGCAGCTTGGTGGGCAGGGGATACGAGCAGTACTTC.

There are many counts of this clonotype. In DNA, the CDR3 is TGTGCCAGCAGCTTATCGGAGCGTATCACAGATACGCAGTATTTT. Protein sequence: CASSLSERITDTQYF. The chain employs TRBV7-3 and TRBJ2-3, with unresolved D. The CDR3 totals 15 residues. Germline CDR1 is SGHTA and CDR2 is FQGTGA. The germline V and J ends were trimmed by 2 bases and 2 bases, with 11 bases remaining between them.

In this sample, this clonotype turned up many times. The CDR3 DNA reads TGTGCCAGCAGCCCACCGGGCTATAGCTCCTACAATGAGCAGTTCTTC. It is translated as CASSPPGYSSYNEQFF. The J gene is TRBJ2-1, the V gene TRBV7-3; D call uncertain. Trimming removed 5 bases at V and 0 bases at J, with 14 bases between. The CDR3 has 16 residues. Per germline, CDR1 SGHTA and CDR2 FQGTGA.

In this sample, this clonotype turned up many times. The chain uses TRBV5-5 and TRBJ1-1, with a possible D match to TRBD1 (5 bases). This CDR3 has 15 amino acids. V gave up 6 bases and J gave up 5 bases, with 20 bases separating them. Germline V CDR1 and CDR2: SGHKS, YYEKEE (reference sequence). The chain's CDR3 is CASITRGVGRTEAFF. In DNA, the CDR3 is TGTGCCAGCATCACCCGGGGGGTGGGGCGGACTGAAGCTTTCTTT.

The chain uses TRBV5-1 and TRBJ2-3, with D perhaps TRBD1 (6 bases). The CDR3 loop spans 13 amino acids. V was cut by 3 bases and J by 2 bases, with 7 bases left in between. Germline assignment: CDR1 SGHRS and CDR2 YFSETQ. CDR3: CASSSGATDTQYF. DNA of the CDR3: TGCGCCAGCAGCTCAGGGGCCACAGATACGCAGTATTTT.

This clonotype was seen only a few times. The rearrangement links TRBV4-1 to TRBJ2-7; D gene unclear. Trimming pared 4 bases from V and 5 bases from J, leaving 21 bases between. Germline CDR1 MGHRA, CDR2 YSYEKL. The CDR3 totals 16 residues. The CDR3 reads CASSPPGRTRLNEQYF. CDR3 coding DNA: TGCGCCAGCAGCCCTCCCGGCAGGACCCGCTTGAACGAGCAGTACTTC.

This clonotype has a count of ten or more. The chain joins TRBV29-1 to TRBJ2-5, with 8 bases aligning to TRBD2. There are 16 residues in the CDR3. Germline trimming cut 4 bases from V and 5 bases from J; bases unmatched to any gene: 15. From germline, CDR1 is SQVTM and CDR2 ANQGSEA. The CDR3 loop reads CSVVPGRASGSETQYF. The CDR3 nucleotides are TGCAGCGTTGTTCCGGGTAGGGCTAGCGGGTCGGAGACCCAGTACTTC.

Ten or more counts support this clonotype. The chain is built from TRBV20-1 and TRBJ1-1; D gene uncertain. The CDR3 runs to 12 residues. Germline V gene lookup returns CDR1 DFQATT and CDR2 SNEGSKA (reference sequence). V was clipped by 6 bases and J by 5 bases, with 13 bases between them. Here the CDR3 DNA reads TGCAGTGCCCGACTCCAACGTACTGAAGCTTTCTTT. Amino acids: CSARLQRTEAFF.